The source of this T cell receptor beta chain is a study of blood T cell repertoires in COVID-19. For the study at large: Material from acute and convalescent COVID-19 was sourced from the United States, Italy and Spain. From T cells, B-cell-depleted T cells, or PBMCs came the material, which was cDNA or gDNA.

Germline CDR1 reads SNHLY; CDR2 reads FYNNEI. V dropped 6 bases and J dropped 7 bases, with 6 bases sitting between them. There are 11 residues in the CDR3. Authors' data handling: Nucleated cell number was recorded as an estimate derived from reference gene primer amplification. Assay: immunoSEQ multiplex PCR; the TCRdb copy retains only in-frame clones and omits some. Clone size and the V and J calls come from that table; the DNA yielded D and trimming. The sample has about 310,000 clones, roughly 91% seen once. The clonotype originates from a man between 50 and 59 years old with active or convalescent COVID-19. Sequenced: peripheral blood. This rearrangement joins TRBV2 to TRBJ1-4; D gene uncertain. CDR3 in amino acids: CASSQAEKLFF. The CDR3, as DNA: TGTGCCAGCAGCCAAGCTGAAAAACTGTTTTTT.